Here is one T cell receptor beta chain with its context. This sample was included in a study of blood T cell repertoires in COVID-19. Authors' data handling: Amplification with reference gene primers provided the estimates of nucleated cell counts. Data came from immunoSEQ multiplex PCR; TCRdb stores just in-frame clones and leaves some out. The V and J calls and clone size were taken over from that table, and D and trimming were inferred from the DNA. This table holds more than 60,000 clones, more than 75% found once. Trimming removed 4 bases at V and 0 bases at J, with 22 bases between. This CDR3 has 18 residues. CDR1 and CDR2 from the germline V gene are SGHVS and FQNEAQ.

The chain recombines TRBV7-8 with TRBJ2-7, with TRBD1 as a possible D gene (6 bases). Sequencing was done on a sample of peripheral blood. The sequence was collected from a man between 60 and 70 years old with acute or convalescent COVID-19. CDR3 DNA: TGTGCCAGCAGCTCTAGGGTCGCCGGGACACTTCTCTCCTACGAGCAGTACTTC. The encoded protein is CASSSRVAGTLLSYEQYF.